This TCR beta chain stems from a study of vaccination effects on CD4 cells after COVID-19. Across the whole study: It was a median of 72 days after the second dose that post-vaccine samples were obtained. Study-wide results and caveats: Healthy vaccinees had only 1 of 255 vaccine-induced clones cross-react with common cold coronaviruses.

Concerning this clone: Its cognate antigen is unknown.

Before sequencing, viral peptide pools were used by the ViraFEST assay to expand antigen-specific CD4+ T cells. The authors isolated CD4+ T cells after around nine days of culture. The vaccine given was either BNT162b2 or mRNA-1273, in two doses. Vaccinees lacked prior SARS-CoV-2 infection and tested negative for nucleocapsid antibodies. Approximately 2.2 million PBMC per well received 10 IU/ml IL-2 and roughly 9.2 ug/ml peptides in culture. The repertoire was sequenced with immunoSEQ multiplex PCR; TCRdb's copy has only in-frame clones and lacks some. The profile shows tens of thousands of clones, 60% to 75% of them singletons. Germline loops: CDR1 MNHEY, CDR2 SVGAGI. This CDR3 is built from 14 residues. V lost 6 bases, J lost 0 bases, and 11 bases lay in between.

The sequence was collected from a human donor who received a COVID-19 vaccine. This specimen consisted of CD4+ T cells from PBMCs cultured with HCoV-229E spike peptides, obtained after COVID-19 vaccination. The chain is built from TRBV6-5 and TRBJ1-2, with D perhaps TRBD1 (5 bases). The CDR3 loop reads CASRLDRTNYGYTF. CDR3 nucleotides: TGTGCCAGCAGACTCGACAGAACTAACTATGGCTACACCTTC.